Below, 23 T cell receptor beta chains from the same sample are listed, as sequenced in a study of T cells after yellow fever vaccination. TCRdb passed the 5' RACE reads through MiXCR, listing each CDR3 protein once. The sample includes 400,000 to 650,000 distinct CDR3 sequences, roughly a fifth seen only once; the top ten take around 16%. Sequenced material: PBMCs, taken 21 days after the first yellow fever vaccination. The receptor set was obtained from a man aged 18 to 30 who received the YFV17D yellow fever vaccine.

The genes are TRBV14 and TRBJ2-7; TRBD1 matches at 7 bases. CDR1 and CDR2 from the germline V gene are SGHDN and FVKESK. This CDR3 is built from 14 residues. V lost 0 bases, J lost 5 bases, and 4 bases stayed unmatched. The CDR3 DNA reads TGTGCCAGCAGCCAAGAGTCTACAGGGGACGAGCAGTACTTC. This translates into CASSQESTGDEQYF.

The chain links TRBV3-1 to TRBJ1-2; TRBD1 matches 7 bases. V shed 4 bases and J 6 bases; nucleotides not matched to a gene: 11. This CDR3 has 15 amino acids. CDR1 and CDR2 from the germline V gene are LGHDT and YNNKEL (reference sequence). The CDR3 DNA sequence: TGTGCCAGCAGCCCCCAGGACAGGATAATTAATGGCTACACCTTC. Translated: CASSPQDRIINGYTF.

This clonotype was counted a few times. V gene TRBV6-6 combines with J gene TRBJ2-3, with D uncertain. Germline V gene lookup returns CDR1 MNHNY and CDR2 SVGAGI (reference sequence). V was cut by 7 bases and J by 8 bases, with 10 bases left in between. The CDR3 is 11 amino acids. CDR3 nucleotides: TGTGCCAGCACCATCGCAAGTACGCAGTATTTT. Amino acids: CASTIASTQYF.

This clonotype was seen a few times. CDR3 DNA: TGTGCCAGCAGCACTCAGATCACAGATACGCAGTATTTT. Encoded protein: CASSTQITDTQYF. J is TRBJ2-3 and V is TRBV9, with unresolved D. Trimming left V 4 bases short and J 2 bases short, with 8 bases between. CDR1 SGDLS and CDR2 YYNGEE come from the germline V gene. This CDR3 has 13 residues.

The V call is TRBV7-6, the J call TRBJ2-1, with no clear D. Trimming shortened V by 2 bases and J by 5 bases, and 7 bases separated the two germline ends. Germline loops: CDR1 SGHVS, CDR2 FNYEAQ. The CDR3 spans 13 residues. DNA for the CDR3: TGTGCCAGCAGCTTACAATTCAACAATGAGCAGTTCTTC. Protein product: CASSLQFNNEQFF.

V usage is TRBV29-1 and J usage is TRBJ1-1; the D is unclear. CDR1 and CDR2 (germline): SQVTM, ANQGSEA. Trimming took off 0 bases at V and 10 bases at J, with 12 bases between the two ends. The CDR3 is 12 residues long. The CDR3 sequence: CSVEEWPTRAFF. The CDR3 coding sequence is TGCAGCGTTGAAGAATGGCCGACGAGAGCTTTCTTT.

This clonotype was found many times. The chain couples TRBV28 to TRBJ1-1; D uncertain. CDR3 length equals 13 residues. Per the germline V gene, CDR1 is MDHEN and CDR2 is SYDVKM. V dropped 3 bases and J dropped 6 bases, with 11 bases sitting between them. The CDR3 bases are TGTGCCAGCAGTTTCGGTGGAAGGCCTGAAGCTTTCTTT. Amino acid sequence: CASSFGGRPEAFF.

This clonotype has more than one count but fewer than ten. V is TRBV29-1 and J is TRBJ2-2, with D perhaps TRBD1 (6 bases). Germline CDR1 is SQVTM and CDR2 is ANQGSEA. V was pared by 5 bases and J by 4 bases, with 8 bases between. This CDR3 spans 12 amino acids. The CDR3 DNA reads as TGCAGCGTTTACAGGGTCACCGGGGAGCTGTTTTTT. This sequence encodes CSVYRVTGELFF.

The chain employs TRBV15 and TRBJ2-1, with 8 bases fitting TRBD2. This CDR3 is 18 amino acids long. V shed 3 bases, J shed 0 bases, and the junction held 10 bases outside the gene matches. Germline assignment: CDR1 LNHNV and CDR2 YYDKDF (reference sequence). CDR3 nucleotide sequence: TGTGCCACCAGCAGCTTGGGCGGGGGGCCGAGCTCCTACAATGAGCAGTTCTTC. Its translation is CATSSLGGGPSSYNEQFF.

In this sample, this clonotype turned up many times. V and J are TRBV20-1 and TRBJ2-5, with D perhaps being TRBD1 or TRBD2 (5 bases each). Germline V gene sequence: CDR1 DFQATT, CDR2 SNEGSKA (reference sequence). This CDR3 has 11 residues. The CDR3: CSAIWGETQYF. The CDR3 region has the DNA TGCAGCGCCATCTGGGGGGAGACCCAGTACTTC.

This clonotype was counted only a few times. The V call is TRBV11-2, the J call TRBJ2-5, with D perhaps TRBD2 (5 bases). V was shortened by 3 bases and J by 4 bases, with 15 bases between the two germline ends. The CDR3 spans 15 residues. Germline V gene sequence: CDR1 SGHAT, CDR2 FQNNGV. The CDR3 reads CASSFRLAFGETQYF. The CDR3 region has the DNA TGTGCCAGCAGCTTTAGATTAGCGTTCGGAGAGACCCAGTACTTC. Complete variable domain (other parts from reference TRBV11-2 and TRBJ2-5): EAGVAQSPRYKIIEKRQSVAFWCNPISGHATLYWYQQILGQGPKLLIQFQNNGVVDDSQLPKDRFSAERLKGVDSTLKIQPAKLEDSAVYLCASSFRLAFGETQYFGPGTRLLVL.

The V call is TRBV12-3 or TRBV12-4, the J call TRBJ2-2; weak D call: TRBD2 (7 bases). V lost 10 bases and J 7 bases, leaving 31 bases between the germline ends. CDR3 length equals 18 residues. The DNA for the CDR3 is TGTGCCATCCACTCGCGCTTGTGGGGGGGCGGTCCTGACGGGGAGCTGTTTTTT. Translation: CAIHSRLWGGGPDGELFF.

This clonotype was seen only a few times. V and J are TRBV20-1 and TRBJ1-4, with TRBD1 identical over 8 bases. The CDR3 has 14 residues. The V segment lost 5 bases and the J segment 6 bases; nucleotides outside the gene matches: 8. CDR1 and CDR2 from the germline V gene are DFQATT and SNEGSKA (reference sequence). The CDR3 DNA follows: TGCAGTGCTGCCCCCCCGGACAGGGATGAAAAACTGTTTTTT. Encoded protein: CSAAPPDRDEKLFF.

This clonotype was detected a few times. The chain employs TRBV12-3 or TRBV12-4 and TRBJ2-5; D may correspond to TRBD1 or TRBD2 (5 bases each). The CDR3 consists of 13 residues. V lost 9 bases to trimming and J lost 5 bases, with 16 bases between them. The CDR3 bases are TGTGCCAGTGGGGGTCCGGGGTGGGAGACCCAGTACTTC. Residues: CASGGPGWETQYF.

This clonotype has just a few counts. V and J are TRBV12-3 or TRBV12-4 and TRBJ2-5; D uncertain. This CDR3 contains 15 residues. V shed 3 bases and J shed 4 bases, with 15 bases lying between them. The CDR3 bases are TGTGCCAGCAGTTTCAGACACCCTCGAGGAGAGACCCAGTACTTC. This gives the protein CASSFRHPRGETQYF.

This clonotype appeared a few times. This chain connects TRBV6-2 or TRBV6-3 to TRBJ1-2; D call uncertain. The CDR3 sequence is 12 residues long. V was clipped by 7 bases and J by 8 bases, with 14 bases between them. Germline-derived CDR1 and CDR2 are MNHEY and SVGEGT. The CDR3 coding sequence is TGTGCCAGCACCAGACGGCGGCAGGGCTACACCTTC. As protein: CASTRRRQGYTF.

The chain combines TRBV7-2 with TRBJ2-2; 8 bases match TRBD2. CDR1 and CDR2 (germline): SGHTA, FQGNSA. The CDR3 extends over 16 amino acids. Germline trimming cut 2 bases from V and 6 bases from J; bases unmatched to any gene: 8. CDR3: CASSLSGGASAGELFF. The CDR3 nucleotides are TGTGCCAGCAGCTTATCCGGGGGGGCCTCAGCCGGGGAGCTGTTTTTT.

V and J are TRBV9 and TRBJ2-3; D perhaps matches TRBD1 (5 bases). The CDR3 is 14 amino acids. Germline values: CDR1 SGDLS, CDR2 YYNGEE. The ends were cut back, 5 bases at V and 4 bases at J, with 14 bases in the middle. CDR3 sequence reads: CASSATTGSDTQYF. CDR3 nucleotides: TGTGCCAGCAGTGCGACAACAGGATCAGATACGCAGTATTTT.

This clonotype was detected only a few times. The gene calls are TRBV20-1 and TRBJ2-7; the D call may be TRBD1 or TRBD2 (5 bases each). Germline CDR1 is DFQATT and CDR2 is SNEGSKA (reference sequence). The CDR3 is 15 amino acids. Trimming removed 4 bases from V and 2 bases from J, with 18 bases in between. CDR3 loop: CSAIAPGRDPYEQYF. CDR3 sequence (DNA): TGCAGTGCTATCGCCCCGGGGCGCGATCCCTACGAGCAGTACTTC.

The rearrangement joins TRBV6-1 to TRBJ2-7; tentative D call: TRBD1 (6 bases). The CDR3 is 13 amino acids. The germline V gene has CDR1 MNHNS and CDR2 SASEGT. Trimming took 6 bases from V and 3 from J, leaving 12 bases between them. CDR3 DNA: TGTGCCAGCAGACAAGGACAGAGCTACGAGCAGTACGTC. Its translation is CASRQGQSYEQYV.

The genes are TRBV2 and TRBJ2-6; no reliable D call. Trimming took off 9 bases at V and 0 bases at J, with 9 bases between the two ends. The CDR3 has 14 residues. Germline V gene lookup returns CDR1 SNHLY and CDR2 FYNNEI. CDR3 coding DNA: TGTGCCAGTCATCGACTCTCTGGGGCCAACGTCCTGACTTTC. This translates into CASHRLSGANVLTF.

This clonotype turned up a few times. The chain carries TRBV5-1 and TRBJ2-5; no clear D gene. Trimming took off 0 bases at V and 0 bases at J, with 18 bases between the two ends. Germline V gene lookup returns CDR1 SGHRS and CDR2 YFSETQ. This CDR3 has 18 residues. The chain's CDR3 is CASSLDDWLGMYQETQYF. The CDR3 nucleotides read TGCGCCAGCAGCTTGGATGACTGGTTGGGGATGTACCAAGAGACCCAGTACTTC.

This clonotype appeared a few times. This rearrangement joins TRBV10-3 to TRBJ2-5; 9 bases agree with TRBD1. J gave up 4 bases and V 3 bases, and 15 bases lay outside the gene matches. Germline lookup yields CDR1 ENHRY and CDR2 SYGVKD. The CDR3 loop spans 18 amino acids. The CDR3 nucleotides read TGTGCCATCAGTGATCCCACTGGGACAGGGAAGAATCGAGAGACCCAGTACTTC. Translating gives CAISDPTGTGKNRETQYF.